The clone carrying this T cell receptor beta chain is deemed medium-sized (0.01 to 0.1%). The source of the sample is a study of T-cell reconstitution after alpha-beta-depleted transplantation in children. Researchers prepared the TCRbeta library using unique molecular identifiers, the study reports. In TCRdb, the PCR reads were re-called with MiXCR into one record per CDR3 protein. The sample includes fewer than 25,000 distinct CDR3 sequences, about a tenth of them seen just once. V lost 3 bases and J lost 2, with 8 bases in between. The CDR3 has 12 amino acids. Germline V CDR1 and CDR2: SQVTM, ANQGSEA.

This clonotype was sampled from a human donor who donated a stem cell graft to a child with chronic granulomatous disease. Source: PBMCs from the stem cell graft donor, taken from the stem cell graft. This chain links TRBV29-1 with TRBJ2-7, with D possibly being TRBD1 or TRBD2 (5 bases each). The CDR3: CSVELGAYEQYF. The CDR3 bases are TGCAGCGTTGAGTTGGGGGCCTACGAGCAGTACTTC.